The rows below give T cell receptor beta chains drawn from one sample of a study of blood T cell repertoires in COVID-19. Here immunoSEQ multiplex PCR was the method, and the copy in TCRdb shows in-frame clones only, minus some. Of about 210,000 clones listed, more than 70% are singletons. The sequencing sample was made of peripheral blood. The receptor source for this set is a man between 45 and 60 years old with active or convalescent COVID-19. CDR3s include the opening cysteine and the closing phenylalanine or tryptophan. The D gene is left open where the match is weak. Size is stated for part of the rows, as once, few or many counts, or as a class when the clone is expanded.

j_call,d_call,clone_size,v_call,cdr3_length,cdr3_nt,cdr3_aa
TRBJ2-5,-,-,TRBV3-1/TRBV3-2,14,TGTGCCAGCAGCCAAGGCTTAAGCGGGGAGACCCAGTACTTC,CASSQGLSGETQYF
TRBJ2-1,TRBD2,many,TRBV2,13,TGTGCCAGCAGTGGGATAGCGGGATGGGAGCAGTTCTTC,CASSGIAGWEQFF
TRBJ2-3,TRBD2,-,TRBV6-1,16,TGTGCCACCACTGAAGTTTCAGCGGGAAGCACAGATACGCAGTATTTT,CATTEVSAGSTDTQYF
TRBJ2-4,-,-,TRBV4-3,16,TGCGCCAGCAGCCAAGATGAACAGGTGGGGGGAAACATTCAGTACTTC,CASSQDEQVGGNIQYF
TRBJ2-2,TRBD1,-,TRBV5-4,15,TGTGCCAGCAGCTTAGACAGGGGGGACACCAGGGAGCTGTTTTTT,CASSLDRGDTRELFF
TRBJ2-7,-,-,TRBV19,14,TGTGCCAGTAGTTCCCCGACTAAAGACTACGAGCAGTACTTC,CASSSPTKDYEQYF
TRBJ2-7,-,-,TRBV28,14,TGTGCCAGCATAGGGCGCGGGACCTACTACGAGCAGTACTTC,CASIGRGTYYEQYF
TRBJ2-5,-,-,TRBV27,16,TGTGCCAGCAGTCCCTCCCTTACTACCGCCCAAGAGACCCAGTACTTC,CASSPSLTTAQETQYF
TRBJ1-4,-,-,TRBV7-9,14,TGTGCCAGCAGCTCGGGAAGGAGAGATGAAAAACTGTTTTTT,CASSSGRRDEKLFF
TRBJ2-1,TRBD1,-,TRBV19,15,TGTGCCAGTAGTAACCAGGGGGCTACCTACAATGAGCAGTTCTTC,CASSNQGATYNEQFF
TRBJ1-5,-,-,TRBV21-1,15,TGTGCCAGCAGCAATTTCCCAGAGGACAATCAGCCCCAGCATTTT,CASSNFPEDNQPQHF
TRBJ2-3,-,-,TRBV5-1,14,TGCGCCAGCAGATCCGGTCCTAGCACAGATACGCAGTATTTT,CASRSGPSTDTQYF
TRBJ2-3,TRBD1,-,TRBV10-3,15,TGTGCCATCAGTCCCCGGGACAGGGGGGCAGATACGCAGTATTTT,CAISPRDRGADTQYF
TRBJ2-4,TRBD2,-,TRBV12-3/TRBV12-4,13,TGTGCCAGCAGTTTATTCGGGGGGGACATTCAGTACTTC,CASSLFGGDIQYF
TRBJ1-1,TRBD1,-,TRBV18,15,TGTGCCAGCTCACCACCGTCCAGGGGGCTGGTTGAAGCTTTCTTT,CASSPPSRGLVEAFF
TRBJ1-2,TRBD1,-,TRBV10-2,15,TGCGCCAGCAGGAAGGGGGCCTCGGCTAACTATGGCTACACCTTC,CASRKGASANYGYTF